Below are 17 T cell receptor beta chains sequenced from a single sample in a study of post-analysis software for immune sequencing data. The study's findings and limits: The five TRBV segments detected at higher frequency in patients than in controls included TRBV5-6, TRBV5-1 and TRBV20-1.

These TCRs are of unknown antigen specificity. The TCR beta cDNA libraries carried unique molecular identifiers. TCRdb re-derived calls from the PCR reads in MiXCR, one entry per CDR3 protein. The sample lists roughly 540,000 distinct CDR3 sequences; 30% to 40% were seen once. Sequenced input: blood. The receptors stem from a girl under 18 with multiple sclerosis.

Worth noting for this clonotype: A read error may be the cause here, since a much bigger clone is one base away. V is TRBV3-1 and J is TRBJ2-1; 8 bases are shared with TRBD2. The J call may be wrong; the DNA end is better matched by TRBJ2-7. There are 15 residues in the CDR3. Germline V gene lookup returns CDR1 LGHDT and CDR2 YNNKEL (reference sequence). This CDR3 is CASSRRGGSYNEQYF. CDR3 bases: TGTGCCAGCAGCCGACGGGGGGGCAGCTACAATGAGCAGTACTTC.

The chain combines TRBV11-2 with TRBJ1-1, with TRBD1 identical over 7 bases. The germline gives CDR1 SGHAT, CDR2 FQNNGV. CDR3 size: 15 residues. V lost 0 bases and J lost 5; bases outside the gene matches: 6. The CDR3 coding sequence is TGTGCCAGCAGCTTAGACGAGGGGGCGTCTACTGAAGCTTTCTTT. Encoded protein: CASSLDEGASTEAFF.

This clonotype was detected only a few times. The chain carries TRBV10-3 and TRBJ1-2, with D unclear. The CDR3 is 13 amino acids. Germline V lookup: CDR1 ENHRY, CDR2 SYGVKD. Trimming took 2 bases from V and 4 from J, leaving 8 bases between them. The CDR3 is CAISEEGVYGYTF. CDR3 bases: TGTGCCATCAGTGAGGAGGGCGTCTATGGCTACACCTTC.

V is TRBV12-3 or TRBV12-4 and J is TRBJ2-7; D perhaps matches TRBD1 (6 bases). CDR3 length: 14 amino acids. The ends were cut back, 6 bases at V and 2 bases at J, with 14 bases in the middle. The CDR3 bases are TGTGCCAGCAGAAAGACAGGAGCTACCTACGAGCAGTACTTC. Encoded protein: CASRKTGATYEQYF.

Only a few counts were recorded for this clonotype. This chain connects TRBV20-1 to TRBJ2-1, with TRBD2 matching 9 bases. From germline, CDR1 is DFQATT and CDR2 SNEGSKA (reference sequence). The junction had 3 bases not matched to a gene; V was cut back by 0 bases and J by 0 bases. The CDR3 extends over 16 amino acids. The CDR3 region is CSARDRRGGSYNEQFF. The DNA for the CDR3 is TGCAGTGCTAGAGATCGGCGGGGGGGCTCCTACAATGAGCAGTTCTTC.

The J gene is TRBJ2-1, the V gene TRBV6-5; TRBD1 matches at 9 bases. Germline loops: CDR1 MNHEY, CDR2 SVGAGI. The CDR3 consists of 17 residues. V shed 3 bases and J 6 bases; nucleotides not matched to a gene: 12. DNA for the CDR3: TGTGCCAGCAGTTATTTATCCGGGACAGGGTGGGTCAATGAGCAGTTCTTC. Translation gives CASSYLSGTGWVNEQFF.

This clonotype was seen a handful of times. The chain combines TRBV24-1 with TRBJ2-7; D unclear. Germline loops: CDR1 KGHDR, CDR2 SFDVKD. The V and J ends lost 5 bases and 2 bases respectively, with 15 bases between them. This CDR3 contains 15 residues. This CDR3 is CATSAGPLGPYEQYF. The CDR3 nucleotides are TGTGCCACCAGTGCCGGGCCCCTAGGCCCCTACGAGCAGTACTTC.

V gene TRBV9 combines with J gene TRBJ2-5, with 8 bases matching TRBD1. TRBJ2-7 explains the end of the DNA better; the J call may be wrong. Germline V gene data show CDR1 as SGDLS and CDR2 as YYNGEE. The length of the CDR3 is 15 residues. CDR3 coding DNA: TGTGCCAGCAGCGTAGGGGGACAGGCAACCTACGAGCAGTACTTC. Translated: CASSVGGQATYEQYF.

The chain couples TRBV11-2 to TRBJ2-1; TRBD1 matches at 10 bases. J gave up 9 bases and V 1 base, and 6 bases lay outside the gene matches. Germline CDR1 reads SGHAT; CDR2 reads FQNNGV. The CDR3 length is 15 residues. The CDR3, as DNA: TGTGCCAGCAGCTTAGTATCGGGACAGGGGTTTGAGCAGTTCTTC. Amino acid sequence: CASSLVSGQGFEQFF.

This clonotype was detected a few times. V gene TRBV12-3 or TRBV12-4 combines with J gene TRBJ1-1; no clear D. Trimming pared 3 bases from V and 0 bases from J, leaving 14 bases between. CDR3 length: 16 residues. In DNA, the CDR3 is TGTGCCAGCAGTTTCTCGATCTCTGTTTTGAACACTGAAGCTTTCTTT. This encodes CASSFSISVLNTEAFF.

The chain combines TRBV6-6 with TRBJ1-1, with D tentatively TRBD1 (6 bases). The CDR3 totals 12 residues. Germline lookup yields CDR1 MNHNY and CDR2 SVGAGI (reference sequence). Trimming left V 8 bases short and J 10 bases short, with 17 bases between. CDR3 in amino acids: CASGPLGGAAFF. CDR3 DNA: TGTGCCAGCGGCCCCCTGGGGGGGGCAGCTTTCTTT.

The genes are TRBV2 and TRBJ2-1; possible D gene TRBD1, 5 bases. V dropped 7 bases and J dropped 5 bases, with 21 bases sitting between them. Looked up from germline, CDR1 is SNHLY and CDR2 is FYNNEI. The CDR3 is made up of 16 amino acids. The CDR3 coding sequence is TGTGCCAGCACCCTATACAGGCGCCAAAGAGACAATGAGCAGTTCTTC. It is translated as CASTLYRRQRDNEQFF.

This clonotype was counted ten times or more. This sequence joins TRBV5-5 and TRBJ2-4, with 9 bases lining up with TRBD2. Germline V lookup: CDR1 SGHKS, CDR2 YYEKEE (reference sequence). The CDR3 runs 17 residues. The V gene end was trimmed by 6 bases and the J gene end by 2 bases; junction bases not matched to a gene: 12. The CDR3 nucleotides are TGTGCCAGCAACCTCCTTGGGCGGGGGGGTCCCAAAAACATTCAGTACTTC. Encoded protein: CASNLLGRGGPKNIQYF.

This chain links TRBV5-1 with TRBJ1-2; 10 positions match TRBD1. CDR1 is SGHRS, CDR2 YFSETQ, per germline. This CDR3 has 17 amino acids. Trimming at V came to 0 bases and at J to 2 bases, leaving 7 bases not matched to a gene. CDR3 region: CASSLEIPGQGNYGYTF. The CDR3 DNA reads TGCGCCAGCAGCTTGGAGATACCGGGACAGGGGAACTATGGCTACACCTTC.

The chain uses TRBV5-1 and TRBJ1-4, with 7 bases lining up with TRBD1. Trimming at V came to 0 bases and at J to 8 bases, leaving 10 bases not matched to a gene. Germline-derived CDR1 and CDR2 are SGHRS and YFSETQ. This CDR3 region has 16 residues. The CDR3 nucleotides read TGCGCCAGCAGCTTGGAGGGCCGACAGGGAGGGGAAAAACTGTTTTTT. It is translated as CASSLEGRQGGEKLFF. Together with reference TRBV5-1 and TRBJ1-4, the CDR3 gives the full variable domain: KAGVTQTPRYLIKTRGQQVTLSCSPISGHRSVSWYQQTPGQGLQFLFEYFSETQRNKGNFPGRFSGRQFSNSRSEMNVSTLELGDSALYLCASSLEGRQGGEKLFFGSGTQLSVL.

The chain couples TRBV20-1 to TRBJ2-1, with D perhaps TRBD1 or TRBD2 (5 bases each). CDR1 and CDR2 (germline): DFQATT, SNEGSKA (reference sequence). This CDR3 region has 11 residues. The V end was cut by 5 bases, the J end by 4 bases, with 6 bases between. CDR3 in DNA: TGCAGTGCTGGGGGATACAATGAGCAGTTCTTC. This gives the protein CSAGGYNEQFF.

Here the CDR3 reads CSADSNEKLFF. The CDR3 DNA sequence: TGCAGCGCGGACAGCAATGAAAAACTGTTTTTT. This chain links TRBV29-1 with TRBJ1-4; D possibly corresponds to TRBD1 (6 bases). The CDR3 runs 11 residues. Per the germline V gene, CDR1 is SQVTM and CDR2 is ANQGSEA. The V end lost 7 bases, the J end lost 5 bases, and 8 bases lay between the germline ends.